These 16 T cell receptor beta chains originate from one sample sequenced in a study of cytomegalovirus exposure and HLA in healthy donors. Produced via immunoSEQ multiplex PCR; TCRdb's table is partial and in-frame only. Found here are over 45,000 clones, 88% of them singletons; the top ten hold less than 7%. The sequencing sample was made of PBMCs. These receptor sequences come from a woman between 25 and 40 years old in good health and CMV-seronegative.

The chain uses TRBV15 and TRBJ1-2; D is perhaps TRBD1 (6 bases). V was shortened by 1 base and J by 4 bases, with 10 bases between the two germline ends. Germline V lookup: CDR1 LNHNV, CDR2 YYDKDF (reference sequence). The CDR3 is 14 amino acids. CDR3 sequence: CATSRVGTRYGYTF. DNA of the CDR3: TGTGCCACCAGCAGAGTGGGGACACGCTATGGCTACACCTTC.

J is TRBJ1-4 and V is TRBV10-1; D not certain. This CDR3 comprises 14 residues. The V and J ends lost 6 bases and 8 bases respectively, with 16 bases between them. CDR1 WNHNN and CDR2 SYGVQD come from the germline V gene (reference sequence). The CDR3 DNA reads as TGCGCCAGCAGGATACACTGGGCGCGCGAAAAACTGTTTTTT. Amino acid sequence: CASRIHWAREKLFF.

J is TRBJ2-5 and V is TRBV6-5; 8 bases map to TRBD1. The CDR3 loop spans 14 amino acids. V gave up 4 bases and J gave up 5 bases; unmatched junction bases: 6. Looked up from germline, CDR1 is MNHEY and CDR2 is SVGAGI. The CDR3 is CASSSSGGRETQYF. In DNA form, the CDR3 reads TGTGCCAGCAGTTCTTCAGGGGGCCGGGAGACCCAGTACTTC.

This clone was seen once. The chain has TRBV7-9 and TRBJ2-1, with 11 bases that match TRBD2. Germline CDR1 and CDR2: SEHNR and FQNEAQ (reference sequence). CDR3 length equals 17 residues. V trimming: 1 base; J trimming: 7 bases; junction bases outside the gene matches: 9. CDR3 nucleotide sequence: TGTGCCAGCAGCTTAGTGGAACTAGCGGGAGTTTGGAATGAGCAGTTCTTC. Its protein is CASSLVELAGVWNEQFF.

This clone appeared a few times. This chain links TRBV29-1 with TRBJ2-1; 7 bases fit TRBD2. Germline values: CDR1 SQVTM, CDR2 ANQGSEA. CDR3 size: 12 residues. The CDR3 region is CGQRGPYNEQFF. The CDR3 nucleotides are TGCGGCCAGCGGGGACCCTACAATGAGCAGTTCTTC.

CDR3 protein: CASSLGTVGFFIHEQYF. Written as DNA, the CDR3 is TGTGCCAGCAGCTTAGGGACAGTCGGTTTTTTCATCCACGAGCAGTACTTC. The chain recombines TRBV7-2 with TRBJ2-7; tentatively, D is TRBD1 (6 bases). Trimming stripped 1 base from V and 5 bases from J, with 21 bases between. In germline, CDR1 is SGHTA, CDR2 FQGNSA. The CDR3 consists of 17 residues.

The chain joins TRBV5-4 to TRBJ2-7, with 8 positions matching TRBD2. The CDR3 has 15 residues. CDR1 and CDR2 from the germline V gene are SGHNT and YYREEE (reference sequence). Trimming at V came to 0 bases and at J to 4 bases, leaving 6 bases not matched to a gene. The CDR3 DNA reads TGTGCCAGCAGCTTGGAGGGAGCGGGAGAATACGAGCAGTACTTC. Amino acids: CASSLEGAGEYEQYF.

This clone was detected only a few times. V and J are TRBV6-5 and TRBJ2-1, with a tentative D call TRBD2 (5 bases). The germline gives CDR1 MNHEY, CDR2 SVGAGI. The CDR3 is made up of 15 amino acids. Trimming shortened V by 8 bases and J by 4 bases, and 18 bases separated the two germline ends. The CDR3 protein is CASGPGSVGYNEQFF. CDR3 coding DNA: TGTGCCAGCGGCCCGGGGAGTGTAGGGTACAATGAGCAGTTCTTC.

The V and J genes are TRBV28 and TRBJ2-7, with 11 bases fitting TRBD1. Germline V lookup: CDR1 MDHEN, CDR2 SYDVKM. V shed 7 bases, J shed 1 base, and the junction held 6 bases outside the gene matches. The CDR3 runs to 15 residues. The CDR3 nucleotides are TGTGCCAGCACCTTAGGACAGGGGGCTTCCTACGAGCAGTACTTC. Its protein is CASTLGQGASYEQYF.

The chain uses TRBV7-9 and TRBJ2-1; no definite D call. Germline CDR1 reads SEHNR; CDR2 reads FQNEAQ (reference sequence). Trimming took off 5 bases at V and 5 bases at J, with 7 bases between the two ends. This CDR3 region has 12 residues. The CDR3, as DNA: TGTGCCAGCAGCCCTGCGGACAATGAGCAGTTCTTC. This gives the protein CASSPADNEQFF.

The chain combines TRBV6-5 with TRBJ1-1; D gene uncertain. V lost 0 bases to trimming and J lost 4 bases, with 9 bases between them. The germline CDR1 and CDR2 sequences are MNHEY and SVGAGI. CDR3 length: 14 residues. The CDR3 protein is CASSYSTRFTEAFF. The DNA of the CDR3 is TGTGCCAGCAGTTACTCGACGAGGTTCACTGAAGCTTTCTTT.

The chain joins TRBV10-3 to TRBJ1-4, with D perhaps matching TRBD1 (6 bases). CDR1 is ENHRY and CDR2 is SYGVKD in the germline V gene. This CDR3 has 15 residues. V was shortened by 0 bases and J by 7 bases, with 12 bases between the two germline ends. The CDR3 DNA reads as TGTGCCATCAGTGAGTCGACGGTCAGGGGTGAAAAACTGTTTTTT. It is translated as CAISESTVRGEKLFF.

The rearrangement uses TRBV4-1 and TRBJ2-7; 8 bases agree with TRBD1. V shed 0 bases, J shed 0 bases, and the junction held 4 bases outside the gene matches. Germline CDR1 is MGHRA and CDR2 is YSYEKL. The CDR3 extends over 16 amino acids. The CDR3 sequence is CASSQEGDRYSYEQYF. CDR3 in DNA: TGCGCCAGCAGCCAAGAGGGGGACAGGTACTCCTACGAGCAGTACTTC.

A few counts support this clone. V gene TRBV9 combines with J gene TRBJ2-7; D is unclear. The CDR3 length is 13 residues. CDR1 and CDR2 from the germline V gene are SGDLS and YYNGEE. The V gene lost 2 bases and the J gene lost 0 bases, with 6 bases spanning the gap. CDR3 residues: CASSVTGSYEQYF. The CDR3 DNA follows: TGTGCCAGCAGCGTGACGGGCTCCTACGAGCAGTACTTC.

CDR3 nucleotides: TGTGCCAGCAGGGCTAGCGGGAGAGTCACCAATGAGCAGTTCTTC. The encoded protein is CASRASGRVTNEQFF. The chain couples TRBV27 to TRBJ2-1, with 10 bases identical to TRBD2. CDR3 length: 15 residues. Germline V gene sequence: CDR1 MNHEY, CDR2 SMNVEV (reference sequence). V was pared by 6 bases and J by 6 bases, with 8 bases of the junction left unmatched.

The chain carries TRBV30 and TRBJ2-1; 8 bases line up with TRBD2. V gave up 0 bases and J gave up 8 bases; unmatched junction bases: 9. CDR1 GTSNPN and CDR2 SVGIG come from the germline V gene (reference sequence). The CDR3 extends over 15 amino acids. The CDR3: CAWSVSPAGAYEQFF. The CDR3 coding sequence is TGTGCCTGGAGTGTAAGTCCAGCGGGAGCCTATGAGCAGTTCTTC.